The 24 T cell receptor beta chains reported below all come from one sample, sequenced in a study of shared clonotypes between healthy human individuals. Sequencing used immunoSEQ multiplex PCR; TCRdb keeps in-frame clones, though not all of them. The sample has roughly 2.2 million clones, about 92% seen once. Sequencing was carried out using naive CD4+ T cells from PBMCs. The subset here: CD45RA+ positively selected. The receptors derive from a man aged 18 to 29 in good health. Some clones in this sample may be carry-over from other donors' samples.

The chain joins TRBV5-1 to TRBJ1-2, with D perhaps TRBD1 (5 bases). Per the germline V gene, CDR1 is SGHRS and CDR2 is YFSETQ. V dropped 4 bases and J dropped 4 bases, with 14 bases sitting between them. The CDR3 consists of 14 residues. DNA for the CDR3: TGCGCCAGCAGCAACGACGGGGCCGCCTATGGCTACACCTTC. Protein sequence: CASSNDGAAYGYTF.

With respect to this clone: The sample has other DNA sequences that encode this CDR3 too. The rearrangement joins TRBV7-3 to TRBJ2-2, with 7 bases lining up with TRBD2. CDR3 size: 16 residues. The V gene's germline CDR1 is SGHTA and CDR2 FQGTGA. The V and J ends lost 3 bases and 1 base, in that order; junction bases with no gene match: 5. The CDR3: CASSLRGTGNTGELFF. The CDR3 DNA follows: TGTGCCAGCAGCTTGCGGGGGACGGGGAACACCGGGGAGCTGTTTTTT.

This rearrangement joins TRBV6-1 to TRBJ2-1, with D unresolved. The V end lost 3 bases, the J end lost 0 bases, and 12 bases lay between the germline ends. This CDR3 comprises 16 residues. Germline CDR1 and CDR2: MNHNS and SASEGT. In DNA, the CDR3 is TGTGCCAGCAGTGAGACATACGTTAGCTCCTACAATGAGCAGTTCTTC. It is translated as CASSETYVSSYNEQFF.

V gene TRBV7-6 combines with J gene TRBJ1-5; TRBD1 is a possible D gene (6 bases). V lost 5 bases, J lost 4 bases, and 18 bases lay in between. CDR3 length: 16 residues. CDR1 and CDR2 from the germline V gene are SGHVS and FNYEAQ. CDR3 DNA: TGTGCCAGCAGCCCAGGGTGGGGGGGGCAAAATCAGCCCCAGCATTTT. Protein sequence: CASSPGWGGQNQPQHF.

DNA of the CDR3: TGTGCCAGCAGCTGGGACAGTAGCTCTGGGGCCAACGTCCTGACTTTC. Amino acid sequence: CASSWDSSSGANVLTF. The chain joins TRBV5-8 to TRBJ2-6; TRBD1 matches at 7 bases. The germline V gene has CDR1 SGHTS and CDR2 YDEGEE. The CDR3 is 16 amino acids. V was pared by 3 bases and J by 0 bases, with 3 bases of the junction left unmatched.

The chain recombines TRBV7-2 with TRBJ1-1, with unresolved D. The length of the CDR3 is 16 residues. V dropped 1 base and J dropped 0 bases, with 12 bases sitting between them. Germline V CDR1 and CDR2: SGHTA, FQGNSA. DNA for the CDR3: TGTGCCAGCAGCTTAGTTATGGGCGTGATGAACACTGAAGCTTTCTTT. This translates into CASSLVMGVMNTEAFF.

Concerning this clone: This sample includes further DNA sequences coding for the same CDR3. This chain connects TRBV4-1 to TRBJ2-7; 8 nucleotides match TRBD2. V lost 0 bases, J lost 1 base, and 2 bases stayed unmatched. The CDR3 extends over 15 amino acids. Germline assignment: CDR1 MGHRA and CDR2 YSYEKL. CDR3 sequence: CASSQDRGGSYEQYF. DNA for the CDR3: TGCGCCAGCAGCCAAGATCGGGGGGGGTCCTACGAGCAGTACTTC.

CDR3 sequence reads: CASSLGGAASTDTQYF. DNA for the CDR3: TGCGCCAGCAGCTTGGGGGGGGCCGCCAGCACAGATACGCAGTATTTT. The V and J genes are TRBV5-1 and TRBJ2-3, with D perhaps assigned TRBD1 or TRBD2 (6 bases each). This CDR3 contains 16 residues. Germline CDR1 reads SGHRS; CDR2 reads YFSETQ. Trimming cost V 0 bases and J 0 bases, with 11 bases left between them.

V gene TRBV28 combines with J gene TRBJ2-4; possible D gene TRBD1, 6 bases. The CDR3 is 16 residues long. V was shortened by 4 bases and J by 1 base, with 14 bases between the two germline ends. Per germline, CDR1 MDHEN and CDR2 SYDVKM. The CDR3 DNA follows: TGTGCCAGCAGTTCCCAAAATCAGGGGGCCAAAAACATTCAGTACTTC. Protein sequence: CASSSQNQGAKNIQYF.

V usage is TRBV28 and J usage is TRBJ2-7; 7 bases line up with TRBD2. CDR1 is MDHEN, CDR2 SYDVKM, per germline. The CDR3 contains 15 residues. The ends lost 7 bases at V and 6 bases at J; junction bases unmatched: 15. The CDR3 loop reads CASTKPGGGPLEQYF. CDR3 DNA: TGTGCCAGCACTAAACCCGGCGGGGGACCGCTCGAGCAGTACTTC. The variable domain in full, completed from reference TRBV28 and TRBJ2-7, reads DVKVTQSSRYLVKRTGEKVFLECVQDMDHENMFWYRQDPGLGLRLIYFSYDVKMKEKGDIPEGYSVSREKKERFSLILESASTNQTSMYLCASTKPGGGPLEQYFGPGTRLTVT.

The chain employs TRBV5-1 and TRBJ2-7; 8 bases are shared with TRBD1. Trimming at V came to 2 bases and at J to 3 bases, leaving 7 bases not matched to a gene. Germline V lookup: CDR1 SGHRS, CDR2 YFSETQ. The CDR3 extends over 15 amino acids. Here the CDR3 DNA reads TGCGCCAGCAGCTTCACAGGGGGAGGAATCTACGAGCAGTACTTC. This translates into CASSFTGGGIYEQYF.

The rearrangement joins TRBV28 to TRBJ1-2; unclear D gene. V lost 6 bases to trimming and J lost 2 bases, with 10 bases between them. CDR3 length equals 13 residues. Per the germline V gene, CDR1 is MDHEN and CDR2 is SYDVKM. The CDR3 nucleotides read TGTGCCAGCAGGGTTGGGCAAAACTATGGCTACACCTTC. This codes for CASRVGQNYGYTF.

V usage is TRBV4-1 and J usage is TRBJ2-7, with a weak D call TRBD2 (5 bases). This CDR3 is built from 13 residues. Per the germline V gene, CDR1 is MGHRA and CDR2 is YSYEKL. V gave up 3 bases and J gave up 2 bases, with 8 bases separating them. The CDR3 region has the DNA TGCGCCAGCAGCCAGGGGAGCCCCTACGAGCAGTACTTC. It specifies CASSQGSPYEQYF.

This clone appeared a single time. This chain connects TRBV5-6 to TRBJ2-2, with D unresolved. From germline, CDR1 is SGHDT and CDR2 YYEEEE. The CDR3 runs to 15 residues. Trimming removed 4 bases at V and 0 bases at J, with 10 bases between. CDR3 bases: TGTGCCAGCAGCACCCTGGGCACGAACACCGGGGAGCTGTTTTTT. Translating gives CASSTLGTNTGELFF.

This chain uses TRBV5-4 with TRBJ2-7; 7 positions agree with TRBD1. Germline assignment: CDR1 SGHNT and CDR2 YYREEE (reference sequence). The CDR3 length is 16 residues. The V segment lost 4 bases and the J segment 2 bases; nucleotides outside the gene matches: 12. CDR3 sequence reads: CASSPTPDRTTYEQYF. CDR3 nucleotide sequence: TGTGCCAGCAGCCCCACACCGGACAGGACAACCTACGAGCAGTACTTC.

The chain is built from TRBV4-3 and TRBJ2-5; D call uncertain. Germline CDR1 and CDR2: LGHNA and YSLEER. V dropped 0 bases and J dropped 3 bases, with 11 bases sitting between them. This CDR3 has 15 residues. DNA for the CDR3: TGCGCCAGCAGCCAAGATCTTAGGAGTGAAGAGACCCAGTACTTC. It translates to CASSQDLRSEETQYF.

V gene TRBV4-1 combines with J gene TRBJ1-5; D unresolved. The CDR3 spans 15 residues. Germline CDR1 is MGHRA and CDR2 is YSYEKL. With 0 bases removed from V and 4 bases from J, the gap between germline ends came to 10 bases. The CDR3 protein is CASSQDWRENQPQHF. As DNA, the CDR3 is TGCGCCAGCAGCCAAGATTGGAGGGAAAATCAGCCCCAGCATTTT.

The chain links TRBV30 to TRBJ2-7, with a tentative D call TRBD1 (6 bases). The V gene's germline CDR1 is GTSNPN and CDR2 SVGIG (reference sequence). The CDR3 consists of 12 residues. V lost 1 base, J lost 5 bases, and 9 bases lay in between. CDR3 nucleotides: TGTGCCTGGAGTGGGGGGCGCGACGAGCAGTACTTC. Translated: CAWSGGRDEQYF. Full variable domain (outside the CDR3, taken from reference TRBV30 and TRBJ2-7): SQTIHQWPATLVQPVGSPLSLECTVEGTSNPNLYWYRQAAGRGLQLLFYSVGIGQISSEVPQNLSASRPQDRQFILSSKKLLLSDSGFYLCAWSGGRDEQYFGPGTRLTVT.

CDR3 in amino acids: CASSPRDRGVFSANVLTF. In nucleotides, the CDR3 is TGTGCCAGCTCGCCCCGGGACAGAGGGGTGTTTTCGGCCAACGTCCTGACTTTC. The chain carries TRBV18 and TRBJ2-6, with 7 positions matching TRBD1. Germline V gene sequence: CDR1 KGHSH, CDR2 LQKENI. With V trimmed by 6 bases and J by 6 bases, 17 bases remained unmatched. This CDR3 is built from 18 residues.

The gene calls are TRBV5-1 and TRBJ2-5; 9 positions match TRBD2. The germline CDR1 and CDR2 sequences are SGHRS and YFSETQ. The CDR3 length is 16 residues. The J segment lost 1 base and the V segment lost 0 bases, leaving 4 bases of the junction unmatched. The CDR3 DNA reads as TGCGCCAGCAGCTTGGTACTAGCGGGCTTCCAAGAGACCCAGTACTTC. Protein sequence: CASSLVLAGFQETQYF.

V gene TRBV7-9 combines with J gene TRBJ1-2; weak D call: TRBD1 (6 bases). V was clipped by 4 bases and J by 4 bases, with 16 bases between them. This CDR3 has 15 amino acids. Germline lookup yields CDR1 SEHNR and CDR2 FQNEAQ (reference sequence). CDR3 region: CASSSRGGASYGYTF. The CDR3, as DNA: TGTGCCAGCAGCTCCCGCGGGGGGGCAAGCTATGGCTACACCTTC.

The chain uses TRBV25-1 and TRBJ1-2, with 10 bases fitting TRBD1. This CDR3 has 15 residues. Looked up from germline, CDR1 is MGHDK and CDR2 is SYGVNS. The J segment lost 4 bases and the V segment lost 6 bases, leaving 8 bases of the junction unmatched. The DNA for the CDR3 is TGTGCCAGCAGCTCTCGGGACAGGGGAATCTATGGCTACACCTTC. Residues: CASSSRDRGIYGYTF.

The CDR3 is CASSLTPSGINNEQFF. DNA of the CDR3: TGTGCCAGCAGCTTAACCCCTAGCGGGATCAACAATGAGCAGTTCTTC. This chain joins TRBV7-3 and TRBJ2-1; 9 bases are a match to TRBD2. V gave up 0 bases and J gave up 5 bases; unmatched junction bases: 5. The CDR3 runs to 16 residues. Germline V CDR1 and CDR2: SGHTA, FQGTGA. The full variable domain, its missing parts supplied by reference TRBV7-3 and TRBJ2-1, is GAGVSQTPSNKVTEKGKYVELRCDPISGHTALYWYRQSLGQGPEFLIYFQGTGAADDSGLPNDRFFAVRPEGSVSTLKIQRTERGDSAVYLCASSLTPSGINNEQFFGPGTRLTVL.

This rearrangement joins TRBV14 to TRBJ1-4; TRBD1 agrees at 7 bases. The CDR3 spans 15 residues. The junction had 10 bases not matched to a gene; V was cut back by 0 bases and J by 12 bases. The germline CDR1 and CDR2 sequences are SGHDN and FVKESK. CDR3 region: CASSQDLQPTGELFF. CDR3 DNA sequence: TGTGCCAGCAGCCAAGACCTTCAGCCCACAGGGGAACTGTTTTTT.